This entry features one TCR beta chain sequence. Its antigen remains unknown. This sample was taken from a study of T cell responses to AZD1222 COVID-19 vaccine. Clones were read by immunoSEQ multiplex PCR, and TCRdb kept only the in-frame ones, dropping some. The sample yields roughly 140,000 clones, 88% seen once. General observations from the study: Nearly half of unique spike-specific TCRs reportedly avoided B.1.351 and B.1.1.7 mutated regions.

This CDR3 region has 13 residues. V gave up 5 bases and J gave up 5 bases, with 12 bases separating them. Germline values: CDR1 SGHTA, CDR2 FQGTGA. Sample: peripheral blood, taken on day 0 of AZD1222 vaccination. The receptor's source is an adult in good health. The chain employs TRBV7-3 and TRBJ1-1; no definite D call. CDR3 sequence (DNA): TGTGCCAGCAGCCTCTCTGTTGGGACTGAAGCTTTCTTT. This translates into CASSLSVGTEAFF.